These 24 T cell receptor beta chains came from one sample sequenced in a study of spatial heterogeneity in lung cancer (dated 2019 in TCRdb). The paper as a whole reports these results and caveats: A correlation was observed between the number of expanded intratumoral alpha and beta TCRs and the tumor nonsynonymous mutation count.

Their recognized antigens are unknown. Libraries were made using 5' RACE. The instrument was a NextSeq 500. TCRdb reprocessing: public reads trimmed at Q25 with fastp, clones called with MiXCR, in-frame beta chains kept. Rows are combined by CDR3 protein, so each entry shows the most common genes and DNA. The sample profile shows about 10,000 distinct CDR3 sequences; around 11% of them were found once. The biggest ten clones account for roughly 14% of the sample. The sample's time point label, in plain terms: sample taken at primary tumor resection. Source: lung tumor tissue, taken at surgery. These receptors originate from a female donor with early-stage non-small cell lung cancer.

Judged by abundance, this clonotype is medium-sized (0.01 to 0.1%). The chain recombines TRBV18 with TRBJ2-3; 11 positions match TRBD2. Trimming took 2 bases from V and 3 from J; bases not matched to a gene: 4. The CDR3 totals 16 residues. Germline loops: CDR1 KGHSH, CDR2 LQKENI. The DNA for the CDR3 is TGTGCCAGCTCACCAGTTGCTAGCGGGGGGACAGATACGCAGTATTTT. It specifies CASSPVASGGTDTQYF.

In its sample, this clonotype was seen many times. The J gene is TRBJ2-3, the V gene TRBV29-1; D unclear. The germline V gene has CDR1 SQVTM and CDR2 ANQGSEA. The CDR3 has 13 residues. The germline V and J ends were trimmed by 4 bases and 0 bases, with 8 bases remaining between them. As DNA, the CDR3 is TGCAGCGTTGGACTGACTAGCACAGATACGCAGTATTTT. Its translation is CSVGLTSTDTQYF.

This clonotype has only a few counts. This rearrangement joins TRBV10-3 to TRBJ2-5, with 9 positions matching TRBD2. Germline loops: CDR1 ENHRY, CDR2 SYGVKD. This CDR3 has 14 residues. Unmatched junction bases numbered 8, after V lost 7 bases and J lost 5 bases. In DNA, the CDR3 is TGTGCCATCAAGCGGACTAGCGAGGAGGAGACCCAGTACTTC. It codes for CAIKRTSEEETQYF.

This clonotype showed up many times. The chain has TRBV24-1 and TRBJ2-5; D may be TRBD1 (6 bases). The CDR3 totals 13 residues. The germline V gene has CDR1 KGHDR and CDR2 SFDVKD. The ends were cut back, 4 bases at V and 12 bases at J, with 17 bases in the middle. This CDR3 reads CATSDGDILPKYF. The CDR3 bases are TGTGCCACCAGTGACGGGGACATTCTCCCCAAGTACTTC.

V and J are TRBV5-1 and TRBJ2-6; D might be TRBD1 (6 bases). In germline, CDR1 is SGHRS, CDR2 YFSETQ. The CDR3 has 16 residues. V was pared by 4 bases and J by 0 bases, with 11 bases between. CDR3 DNA: TGCGCCAGCAGCCCCACAGGGAGCTCTGGGGCCAACGTCCTGACTTTC. Translating it yields CASSPTGSSGANVLTF.

The V and J genes are TRBV7-2 and TRBJ2-1; TRBD2 is a possible D gene (5 bases). V was clipped by 1 base and J by 8 bases, with 6 bases between them. The germline CDR1 and CDR2 sequences are SGHTA and FQGNSA. The CDR3 loop spans 12 amino acids. In DNA form, the CDR3 reads TGTGCCAGCAGCTTAGGAGGGTATGAGCAGTTCTTC. Translated: CASSLGGYEQFF.

This clonotype was recorded many times. CDR3 DNA sequence: TGTGCCAGCAGCAAGTTTCCCAGGGACCAGCAAGAGACCCAGTACTTC. It specifies CASSKFPRDQQETQYF. The chain combines TRBV7-2 with TRBJ2-5; D tentatively reads TRBD1 or TRBD2 (5 bases each). The CDR3 extends over 16 amino acids. V lost 5 bases to trimming and J lost 2 bases, with 18 bases between them. The germline CDR1 and CDR2 sequences are SGHTA and FQGNSA.

This clonotype was observed at least ten times. The chain recombines TRBV27 with TRBJ1-3, with D unclear. CDR3 size: 18 residues. CDR1 MNHEY and CDR2 SMNVEV come from the germline V gene (reference sequence). Trimming took 2 bases from V and 2 from J, leaving 19 bases between them. CDR3 DNA sequence: TGTGCCAGCAGTTTAAATGGCGAAGGGCGGAAGACTGGAAACACCATATATTTT. Encoded protein: CASSLNGEGRKTGNTIYF.

J is TRBJ2-1 and V is TRBV20-1; TRBD2 agrees at 7 bases. CDR3 length equals 14 residues. Losses at the gene ends were 5 bases for V and 5 bases for J; bases not matched to a gene: 9. CDR1 is DFQATT, CDR2 SNEGSKA, per germline (reference sequence). The CDR3 loop is CSADRGGANNEQFF. CDR3 nucleotides: TGCAGTGCTGACCGGGGAGGGGCGAACAATGAGCAGTTCTTC.

There are a few counts of this clonotype. CDR3 sequence: CASRLAAVQETQYF. Here the CDR3 DNA reads TGTGCCAGCAGACTTGCGGCGGTCCAAGAGACCCAGTACTTC. The chain recombines TRBV2 with TRBJ2-5; D is unresolved. This CDR3 region has 14 residues. Germline V gene lookup returns CDR1 SNHLY and CDR2 FYNNEI. Trimming left V 6 bases short and J 1 base short, with 12 bases between.

This clonotype was seen many times. The chain uses TRBV29-1 and TRBJ1-1; 11 bases line up with TRBD1. Germline loops: CDR1 SQVTM, CDR2 ANQGSEA. The V and J ends lost 4 bases and 4 bases, in that order; junction bases with no gene match: 14. CDR3 length: 17 residues. The CDR3 here is CSVGPPGQGGLVTEAFF. In DNA, the CDR3 is TGCAGCGTTGGCCCTCCGGGACAGGGGGGATTGGTCACTGAAGCTTTCTTT.

The chain recombines TRBV20-1 with TRBJ2-1, with 12 bases identical to TRBD2. The CDR3 sequence is 16 residues long. CDR1 DFQATT and CDR2 SNEGSKA come from the germline V gene (reference sequence). With V trimmed by 2 bases and J by 2 bases, 4 bases remained unmatched. This CDR3 reads CSARRLAGGPYNEQFF. CDR3 nucleotide sequence: TGCAGTGCTAGAAGGCTAGCGGGAGGGCCCTACAATGAGCAGTTCTTC.

This clonotype was counted only a few times. The chain carries TRBV7-2 and TRBJ2-7; no definite D call. The CDR3 has 12 residues. Germline V lookup: CDR1 SGHTA, CDR2 FQGNSA. V lost 3 bases and J lost 9, with 12 bases in between. CDR3 protein: CASSFAALWQYF. The CDR3 DNA is TGTGCCAGCAGCTTCGCGGCCTTGTGGCAGTACTTC.

This clonotype was seen many times. The chain joins TRBV7-2 to TRBJ1-5; 7 bases are a match to TRBD1. This CDR3 contains 16 residues. With 2 bases clipped from V and 0 bases from J, the junction kept 4 bases outside the gene matches. Per the germline V gene, CDR1 is SGHTA and CDR2 is FQGNSA. CDR3 amino acids: CASSLIPGGSNQPQHF. In nucleotides, the CDR3 is TGTGCCAGCAGCTTAATCCCAGGGGGTAGCAATCAGCCCCAGCATTTT.

This clonotype is medium-sized in the sample. CDR3: CAISENSQNTGELFF. CDR3 sequence (DNA): TGTGCCATCAGTGAGAACTCTCAGAACACCGGGGAGCTGTTTTTT. The chain employs TRBV10-3 and TRBJ2-2; D unclear. The CDR3 extends over 15 amino acids. Germline V CDR1 and CDR2: ENHRY, SYGVKD. Trimming left V 2 bases short and J 1 base short, with 8 bases between.

This clonotype was counted once. CDR3 nucleotides: TGTGCCAGCAGCTTAGCAGGAAGAGGGCATCAGCCCCAGCATTTT. Translation gives CASSLAGRGHQPQHF. The chain carries TRBV7-2 and TRBJ1-5, with unresolved D. V lost 0 bases, J lost 5 bases, and 11 bases lay in between. The CDR3 runs 15 residues. Germline V CDR1 and CDR2: SGHTA, FQGNSA.

This clonotype occurred a few times. The chain has TRBV11-2 and TRBJ1-2, with D unclear. Trimming removed 3 bases from V and 6 bases from J, with 11 bases in between. CDR1 and CDR2 (germline): SGHAT, FQNNGV. The CDR3 runs to 13 residues. CDR3: CASSFSNSDGYTF. CDR3 DNA sequence: TGTGCCAGCAGCTTTTCTAATTCGGATGGCTACACCTTC.

The rearrangement joins TRBV18 to TRBJ2-2; D is unclear. The germline V and J ends were trimmed by 4 bases and 3 bases, with 3 bases remaining between them. The CDR3 has 12 residues. CDR1 and CDR2 from the germline V gene are KGHSH and LQKENI. For the CDR3, the DNA is TGTGCCAGCTCACTGGACACCGGGGAGCTGTTTTTT. This codes for CASSLDTGELFF. The variable domain in full, with the rest retrieved from reference TRBV18 and TRBJ2-2, is NAGVMQNPRHLVRRRGQEARLRCSPMKGHSHVYWYRQLPEEGLKFMVYLQKENIIDESGMPKERFSAEFPKEGPSILRIQQVVRGDSAAYFCASSLDTGELFFGEGSRLTVL.

In its sample, this clonotype was seen a few times. The rearrangement links TRBV6-2 or TRBV6-3 to TRBJ1-1; D is possibly TRBD1 (5 bases). Trimming pared 7 bases from V and 1 base from J, leaving 10 bases between. The V gene's germline CDR1 is MNHEY and CDR2 SVGEGT. The CDR3 is made up of 13 amino acids. CDR3 protein: CASKLQENTEAFF. In DNA form, the CDR3 reads TGTGCCAGCAAACTACAGGAGAACACTGAAGCTTTCTTT.

Ten or more counts support this clonotype. The chain has TRBV5-1 and TRBJ2-7; 7 positions agree with TRBD1. Germline lookup yields CDR1 SGHRS and CDR2 YFSETQ. The J segment lost 2 bases and the V segment lost 0 bases, leaving 2 bases of the junction unmatched. This CDR3 contains 14 residues. CDR3 nucleotide sequence: TGCGCCAGCAGCTTGGCGACAGGGCCCTACGAGCAGTACTTC. This gives the protein CASSLATGPYEQYF. Combining the CDR3 with reference TRBV5-1 and TRBJ2-7 gives the whole variable domain KAGVTQTPRYLIKTRGQQVTLSCSPISGHRSVSWYQQTPGQGLQFLFEYFSETQRNKGNFPGRFSGRQFSNSRSEMNVSTLELGDSALYLCASSLATGPYEQYFGPGTRLTVT.

This clonotype was seen repeatedly, ten times or more. The chain is built from TRBV6-6 and TRBJ2-3; 11 bases agree with TRBD2. J lost 4 bases, V lost 6 bases, and 6 bases had no gene match. The CDR3 covers 15 residues. Looked up from germline, CDR1 is MNHNY and CDR2 is SVGAGI (reference sequence). The CDR3 reads CASSHSGRGADTQYF. CDR3 sequence (DNA): TGTGCCAGCAGCCATAGCGGGAGGGGAGCAGATACGCAGTATTTT.

The chain couples TRBV29-1 to TRBJ1-3, with 8 positions matching TRBD1. Germline V gene data show CDR1 as SQVTM and CDR2 as ANQGSEA. CDR3 length equals 13 residues. Unmatched junction bases numbered 4, after V lost 6 bases and J lost 3 bases. In DNA form, the CDR3 reads TGCAGCGTGACAGGGGCGAGTGGAAACACCATATATTTT. It translates to CSVTGASGNTIYF.

With respect to this clonotype: Since a much larger clone is just one base distant, this may be a read error. The chain carries TRBV28 and TRBJ1-4; D call uncertain. CDR1 is MDHEN, CDR2 SYDVKM, per germline. CDR3 length equals 15 residues. The CDR3 nucleotides are TGTGCCAGCACCACCTACCCGGACGGAAATGAAAAACTGTCTTTT. Amino acids: CASTTYPDGNEKLSF.

V and J are TRBV7-9 and TRBJ2-3; 8 positions match TRBD2. In germline, CDR1 is SEHNR, CDR2 FQNEAQ (reference sequence). V was pared by 6 bases and J by 3 bases, with 11 bases of the junction left unmatched. The CDR3 totals 16 residues. In nucleotides, the CDR3 is TGTGCCAGCAGAACCCGGGGGGGACCTTCTACAGATACGCAGTATTTT. Amino acids: CASRTRGGPSTDTQYF.